These 7 T cell receptor beta chains were sequenced from one sample in a study of technical replicates of blood from a few donors. TCRdb's table, derived via immunoSEQ multiplex PCR, lists solely in-frame clones and lacks some. The sample records approximately 79,000 clones, approximately 96% being singletons. The specimen was T cells isolated from PBMCs. The receptor source for this set is a human donor in good health.

This chain links TRBV13 with TRBJ2-7; perhaps TRBD1 as D (6 bases). V shed 5 bases and J shed 4 bases, with 12 bases lying between them. CDR1 and CDR2 (germline): PRHDT, FYEKMQ (reference sequence). This CDR3 is built from 13 residues. The CDR3 nucleotides are TGTGCCAGCAGCGTGGGACAATCGTACGAGCAGTACTTC. Translation gives CASSVGQSYEQYF.

The chain combines TRBV18 with TRBJ1-2; tentatively, D is TRBD1 (6 bases). The germline V gene has CDR1 KGHSH and CDR2 LQKENI. The germline V and J ends were trimmed by 3 bases and 8 bases, with 19 bases remaining between them. The CDR3 contains 15 residues. The CDR3 loop is CASSPEYQGRQGYTF. The CDR3 bases are TGTGCCAGCTCACCCGAGTATCAGGGGCGCCAGGGCTACACCTTC.

This chain links TRBV28 with TRBJ2-1, with 8 bases aligning to TRBD1. CDR1 is MDHEN and CDR2 is SYDVKM in the germline V gene. V lost 2 bases and J lost 7; bases outside the gene matches: 1. The CDR3 covers 13 residues. CDR3 residues: CASSLQGANEQFF. The CDR3 nucleotides are TGTGCCAGCAGTTTACAGGGGGCTAATGAGCAGTTCTTC.

The rearrangement links TRBV2 to TRBJ2-1; maybe TRBD1 (6 bases). From germline, CDR1 is SNHLY and CDR2 FYNNEI. V lost 6 bases and J 10 bases, leaving 19 bases between the germline ends. The CDR3 sequence is 14 residues long. This CDR3 is CASSQGGPTVEQFF. For the CDR3, the DNA is TGTGCCAGCAGCCAAGGGGGACCGACGGTGGAGCAGTTCTTC. Supplemented by reference TRBV2 and TRBJ2-1, the full variable domain reads EPEVTQTPSHQVTQMGQEVILRCVPISNHLYFYWYRQILGQKVEFLVSFYNNEISEKSEIFDDQFSVERPDGSNFTLKIRSTKLEDSAMYFCASSQGGPTVEQFFGPGTRLTVL.

The genes are TRBV18 and TRBJ2-5, with 7 bases identical to TRBD1. After removal of 4 bases from V and 0 bases from J, the junction contained 5 bases not matched to a gene. Germline V CDR1 and CDR2: KGHSH, LQKENI. There are 15 residues in the CDR3. The chain's CDR3 is CASSQKQGYQETQYF. The DNA of the CDR3 is TGTGCCAGCTCACAAAAACAGGGGTACCAAGAGACCCAGTACTTC.

This clone was observed a single time. The CDR3: CASSPPGQGLNTGELFF. CDR3 in DNA: TGCGCCAGCAGTCCCCCGGGACAGGGGCTGAACACCGGGGAGCTGTTTTTT. The rearrangement joins TRBV23-1 to TRBJ2-2, with 10 bases identical to TRBD1. TRBV23-1 is an open reading frame, and its role is uncertain. This CDR3 comprises 17 residues. V lost 4 bases, J lost 1 base, and 6 bases stayed unmatched.

The chain employs TRBV4-1 and TRBJ2-3; no reliable D call. Trimming removed 2 bases from V and 3 bases from J, with 12 bases in between. The germline gives CDR1 MGHRA, CDR2 YSYEKL. The CDR3 loop spans 15 amino acids. The CDR3 is CASSQLYLVTDTQYF. CDR3 bases: TGCGCCAGCAGCCAACTCTACCTAGTAACAGATACGCAGTATTTT.